These 20 T cell receptor beta chains were sequenced from one sample in a study of low-dose radiotherapy and immunotherapy resistance in tumors (dated by TCRdb to between 2022 and 2023). The run used an Illumina HiSeq 2500. Superscript III and a set of TRAV- and TRBV-specific primers were used to synthesize first-strand cDNA, so that both TCRalpha and TCRbeta chains were covered. An approximately 20-cycle PCR with Phusion amplified the TCRs, pairing a constant-region primer with the adapter that was attached to the V primers. The public reads were reprocessed in TCRdb via fastp at Q25 and MiXCR, keeping in-frame beta chains. A single entry per CDR3 protein holds the most common genes and DNA from its merged rows. The sample table holds about 44,000 distinct CDR3 sequences, of which less than 30% were seen once. The ten largest make up about 9.4% of the sample. Explained via the paper, the time point label denotes: after trial treatment. The treatment or condition label, read with the paper, signifies: LDRT plus nivolumab, ipilimumab, low-dose cyclophosphamide and aspirin (RACIN trial).

Sequences were derived from PBMCs, sampled after low-dose radiotherapy plus immunotherapy. These receptors originate from a male donor with prostate cancer.

Concerning this clonotype: The likely explanation is a read error, given a far larger clone one base away. This chain uses TRBV7-2 with TRBJ1-6; TRBD1 matches 7 bases. Losses at the gene ends were 4 bases for V and 9 bases for J; bases not matched to a gene: 9. The CDR3 runs to 15 residues. Germline V gives CDR1 SGHTA, CDR2 FQGNSA. CDR3 DNA sequence: TGTGCCAGCAGCTCACTGGGACAGAGGCGTTCACCCCTCCACTTT. Protein sequence: CASSSLGQRRSPLHF.

This clonotype was recorded many times. V is TRBV3-1 and J is TRBJ2-7; 11 nucleotides agree with TRBD1. The CDR3 is 16 residues long. The V gene end was trimmed by 4 bases and the J gene end by 7 bases; junction bases not matched to a gene: 12. Germline lookup yields CDR1 LGHDT and CDR2 YNNKEL (reference sequence). The CDR3 spells CASSPPDRGRSGEQYF. CDR3 in DNA: TGTGCCAGCAGCCCACCGGACAGGGGGCGCTCGGGGGAGCAGTACTTC.

This clonotype was found many times. V gene TRBV15 combines with J gene TRBJ2-7; D is unclear. V was trimmed by 0 bases and J by 2 bases, leaving 11 bases between them. The length of the CDR3 is 15 residues. The germline V gene has CDR1 LNHNV and CDR2 YYDKDF (reference sequence). For the CDR3, the DNA is TGTGCCACCAGCAGAGATCATTGGGATACCTACGAGCAGTACTTC. This codes for CATSRDHWDTYEQYF.

This clonotype was detected ten times or more. The chain couples TRBV4-2 to TRBJ2-1; D remains unclear. This CDR3 region has 14 residues. V lost 4 bases and J 0 bases, leaving 7 bases between the germline ends. CDR1 LGHNA and CDR2 YNFKEQ come from the germline V gene. CDR3 loop: CASSPSSSYNEQFF. The CDR3 nucleotides read TGTGCCAGCAGCCCCTCTAGCTCCTACAATGAGCAGTTCTTC.

This clonotype was detected only a few times. J is TRBJ1-4 and V is TRBV11-2, with TRBD1 identical over 7 bases. In germline, CDR1 is SGHAT, CDR2 FQNNGV. The CDR3 spans 16 residues. Trimming cost V 8 bases and J 3 bases; bases outside gene matches: 12. CDR3 sequence (DNA): TGTGCCAGCCAAGGGGGACAGAGGGCCCCTAATGAAAAACTGTTTTTT. Translated: CASQGGQRAPNEKLFF.

In the case of this clonotype: A far bigger clonotype differs at one base, so this is likely a read error. The CDR3 is CATSDPTGTGIDEQFF. CDR3 DNA sequence: TGTGCCACCAGTGATCCGACCGGGACAGGGATCGACGAGCAGTTCTTC. The gene calls are TRBV24-1 and TRBJ2-1, with TRBD1 matching over 9 bases. This CDR3 spans 16 amino acids. The V and J ends lost 3 bases and 10 bases, in that order; junction bases with no gene match: 12. Germline lookup yields CDR1 KGHDR and CDR2 SFDVKD.

This clonotype was counted many times. J is TRBJ2-3 and V is TRBV27; tentatively, D is TRBD1 or TRBD2 (5 bases each). Trimming left V 5 bases short and J 0 bases short, with 15 bases between. Germline loops: CDR1 MNHEY, CDR2 SMNVEV (reference sequence). CDR3 size: 16 residues. The DNA for the CDR3 is TGTGCCAGCAGTCCCGGGACGCCGGTGAGCACAGATACGCAGTATTTT. Translated, it gives CASSPGTPVSTDTQYF.

The gene calls are TRBV6-2 or TRBV6-3 and TRBJ1-6; D is perhaps TRBD1 (6 bases). Germline CDR1 MNHEY, CDR2 SVGEGT. CDR3 length: 18 amino acids. Trimming removed 0 bases from V and 11 bases from J, with 23 bases in between. CDR3 nucleotide sequence: TGTGCCAGCAGTTACTCGCCCCCCGGGGGGGCCAGTTGGCCACCCCTCCACTTT. The encoded protein is CASSYSPPGGASWPPLHF.

This clonotype occurred many times. CDR3 in DNA: TGTGCCAGCGGACATAACACCGGGGAGCTGTTTTTT. Protein sequence: CASGHNTGELFF. The chain recombines TRBV7-9 with TRBJ2-2; D possibly corresponds to TRBD1 (5 bases). The germline V gene has CDR1 SEHNR and CDR2 FQNEAQ (reference sequence). The CDR3 runs 12 residues. Trimming pared 8 bases from V and 2 bases from J, leaving 6 bases between.

This clonotype came up many times. This chain uses TRBV7-2 with TRBJ2-7, with D unresolved. This CDR3 spans 13 amino acids. The V gene's germline CDR1 is SGHTA and CDR2 FQGNSA. With 1 base removed from V and 7 bases from J, the gap between germline ends came to 11 bases. CDR3 bases: TGTGCCAGCAGCTTAGGGCTGGGTATTGAGCAGTACTTC. This codes for CASSLGLGIEQYF.

This chain joins TRBV21-1 and TRBJ2-1; the DNA was not used to check the table's D call, TRBD2. TRBV21-1 is classified as a pseudogene. The CDR3 contains 20 residues. Here the CDR3 DNA reads TGTGCCAGCAGCCCCAGTCGGACTAGCGGGAGGGCCGGGTCCTACAATGAGCAGTTCTTC. Residues: CASSPSRTSGRAGSYNEQFF.

This clonotype was counted at least ten times. The chain has TRBV29-1 and TRBJ1-5, with 7 nucleotides matching TRBD1. There are 13 residues in the CDR3. The V segment lost 4 bases and the J segment 3 bases; nucleotides outside the gene matches: 3. Germline assignment: CDR1 SQVTM and CDR2 ANQGSEA. This CDR3 is CSVAEGANQPQHF. CDR3 in DNA: TGCAGCGTTGCAGAGGGGGCCAATCAGCCCCAGCATTTT. The full variable domain, its missing parts supplied by reference TRBV29-1 and TRBJ1-5, is SAVISQKPSRDICQRGTSLTIQCQVDSQVTMMFWYRQQPGQSLTLIATANQGSEATYESGFVIDKFPISRPNLTFSTLTVSNMSPEDSSIYLCSVAEGANQPQHFGDGTRLSIL.

Only one count was recorded for this clonotype. This chain links TRBV10-1 with TRBJ2-2; TRBD1 matches 8 bases. With V trimmed by 4 bases and J by 5 bases, 24 bases remained unmatched. This CDR3 contains 21 residues. Germline CDR1 reads WNHNN; CDR2 reads SYGVQD (reference sequence). CDR3 sequence (DNA): TGCGCCAGCAGTGGAACCGGGACAGGCGCCCTTAAAGTCTTTGGTACCGGGGAGCTGTTTTTT. The encoded protein is CASSGTGTGALKVFGTGELFF.

This clonotype was detected ten times or more. The chain's CDR3 is CASSIGGSGTEAFF. The CDR3 DNA follows: TGCGCCAGCAGCATAGGGGGATCGGGCACTGAAGCTTTCTTT. V usage is TRBV5-1 and J usage is TRBJ1-1; tentatively, D is TRBD1 (6 bases). V dropped 4 bases and J dropped 4 bases, with 14 bases sitting between them. The CDR3 has 14 amino acids. Germline values: CDR1 SGHRS, CDR2 YFSETQ.

The chain uses TRBV20-1 and TRBJ2-1, with D possibly matching TRBD1 (6 bases). There are 14 residues in the CDR3. Trimming pared 3 bases from V and 2 bases from J, leaving 11 bases between. CDR1 DFQATT and CDR2 SNEGSKA come from the germline V gene (reference sequence). CDR3 region: CSARTGKTYNEQFF. In DNA form, the CDR3 reads TGCAGTGCTAGGACAGGTAAAACCTACAATGAGCAGTTCTTC.

This clonotype showed up many times. The chain couples TRBV5-1 to TRBJ2-3; D gene unclear. Germline values: CDR1 SGHRS, CDR2 YFSETQ. V was shortened by 4 bases and J by 6 bases, with 9 bases between the two germline ends. The CDR3 sequence is 12 residues long. CDR3 residues: CASSQDFDTQYF. CDR3 coding DNA: TGCGCCAGCAGCCAGGATTTCGATACGCAGTATTTT. The variable domain in full, completed from reference TRBV5-1 and TRBJ2-3, reads KAGVTQTPRYLIKTRGQQVTLSCSPISGHRSVSWYQQTPGQGLQFLFEYFSETQRNKGNFPGRFSGRQFSNSRSEMNVSTLELGDSALYLCASSQDFDTQYFGPGTRLTVL.

V gene TRBV2 combines with J gene TRBJ1-1, with D hard to call. Between the trimmed V and J ends, which lost 5 bases and 2 bases, there was a span of 15 bases. The CDR3 extends over 15 amino acids. Germline-derived CDR1 and CDR2 are SNHLY and FYNNEI. The DNA of the CDR3 is TGTGCCAGCAGTAGGACGGAGCCGATAAACACTGAAGCTTTCTTT. Translation: CASSRTEPINTEAFF.

This clonotype was detected ten times or more. The chain couples TRBV9 to TRBJ2-1; D gene uncertain. This CDR3 has 15 residues. The V end was cut by 0 bases, the J end by 4 bases, with 11 bases between. Per germline, CDR1 SGDLS and CDR2 YYNGEE. The CDR3 region is CASSVGTLHYNEQFF. CDR3 DNA: TGTGCCAGCAGCGTAGGGACCCTGCATTACAATGAGCAGTTCTTC.

The rearrangement joins TRBV28 to TRBJ2-7, with D tentatively TRBD1 (6 bases). Germline V lookup: CDR1 MDHEN, CDR2 SYDVKM. CDR3 size: 15 residues. Trimming stripped 6 bases from V and 3 bases from J, with 18 bases between. In DNA, the CDR3 is TGTGCCAGCAGCGTCGCCGGGACATTGGACTACGAGCAGTACTTC. Translated, it gives CASSVAGTLDYEQYF.

This clonotype was observed many times. The V call is TRBV28, the J call TRBJ1-5; possibly TRBD1 for D (6 bases). The CDR3 has 15 amino acids. Per the germline V gene, CDR1 is MDHEN and CDR2 is SYDVKM. Trimming removed 1 base from V and 7 bases from J, with 14 bases in between. DNA of the CDR3: TGTGCCAGCAGTTTATCCAGGGGTGCAGGCCAGCCCCAGCATTTT. Translated, it gives CASSLSRGAGQPQHF. The full variable domain, its missing parts supplied by reference TRBV28 and TRBJ1-5, is DVKVTQSSRYLVKRTGEKVFLECVQDMDHENMFWYRQDPGLGLRLIYFSYDVKMKEKGDIPEGYSVSREKKERFSLILESASTNQTSMYLCASSLSRGAGQPQHFGDGTRLSIL.